This TCR beta chain is from a study of blood T cell repertoires in COVID-19. The wider study: The study drew acute and convalescent COVID-19 samples from the United States, Italy and Spain.

In the original processing: Reference gene primers were amplified, and this amplification served to estimate nucleated cell counts. TCRdb's table, derived via immunoSEQ multiplex PCR, lists solely in-frame clones and lacks some. V, J and clone size were drawn from that table, and D and trimming were deduced from the DNA. Of around 320,000 clones listed, roughly 85% are singletons. Comment on this clone: Other DNA sequences of this sample code for an identical CDR3.

There are 14 residues in the CDR3. Trimming took 0 bases from V and 7 from J, leaving 10 bases between them. Germline V gene lookup returns CDR1 SGHRS and CDR2 YFSETQ. J is TRBJ1-4 and V is TRBV5-1; D might be TRBD1 (5 bases). The material sequenced was peripheral blood. This clonotype was sampled from a human donor in a cohort sampled during active COVID-19. CDR3: CASSLAGVGEKLFF. Written as DNA, the CDR3 is TGCGCCAGCAGCTTGGCGGGGGTTGGTGAAAAACTGTTTTTT.